This TCR beta chain was recorded in a study of patients and donors after allogeneic stem cell transplantation. The germline V and J ends were trimmed by 4 bases and 3 bases, with 13 bases remaining between them. Germline V gives CDR1 SGHNT, CDR2 YYREEE (reference sequence). The CDR3 totals 15 residues. TCRdb itself ran the RT-PCR reads through MiXCR, one entry per CDR3 protein. The data show fewer than 95,000 distinct CDR3 sequences, 5% seen once. The clonotype was recovered from a human donor who was either an allogeneic HSCT recipient or a stem cell or donor lymphocyte infusion donor (not recorded which). It is not recorded whose cells these are; they may come from a transplant donor. The sequencing input was blood, either unsorted or a sorted T cell fraction (not recorded which). The rearrangement links TRBV5-4 to TRBJ2-2, with D possibly being TRBD1 or TRBD2 (6 bases each). CDR3 loop: CASSPMGGDTGELFF. The CDR3 DNA is TGTGCCAGCAGCCCGATGGGGGGCGACACCGGGGAGCTGTTTTTT.